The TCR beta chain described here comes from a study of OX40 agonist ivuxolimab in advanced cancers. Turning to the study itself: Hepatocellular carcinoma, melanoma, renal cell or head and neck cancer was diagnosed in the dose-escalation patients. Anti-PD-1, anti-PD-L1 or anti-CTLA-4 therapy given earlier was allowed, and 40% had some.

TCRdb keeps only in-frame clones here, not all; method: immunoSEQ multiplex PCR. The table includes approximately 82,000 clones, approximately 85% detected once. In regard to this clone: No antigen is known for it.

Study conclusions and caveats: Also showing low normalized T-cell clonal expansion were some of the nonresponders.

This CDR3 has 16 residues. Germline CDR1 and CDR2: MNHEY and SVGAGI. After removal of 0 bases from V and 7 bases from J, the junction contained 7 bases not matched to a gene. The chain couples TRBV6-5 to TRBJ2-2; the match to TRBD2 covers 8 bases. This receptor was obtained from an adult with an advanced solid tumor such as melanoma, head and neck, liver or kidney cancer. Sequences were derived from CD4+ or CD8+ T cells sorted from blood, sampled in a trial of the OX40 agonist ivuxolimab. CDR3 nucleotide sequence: TGTGCCAGCAGTTACTCTCTCGGGGGGGGCATCGGGGAGCTGTTTTTT. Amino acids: CASSYSLGGGIGELFF.